This TCR beta chain derives from a study of post-analysis software for immune sequencing data. In regard to this clonotype: The antigen is not known.

Unique molecular identifiers were carried by the TCR beta cDNA libraries. TCRdb called the PCR reads again in MiXCR, with one record for every CDR3 protein. The sample has around 700,000 distinct CDR3 sequences, 55% to 70% seen once; the top ten hold about 10%. General study findings and limits: Clustering by F measure revealed strong co-clustering among samples prepared together in one batch.

What was sequenced was blood. The source of this sequence is a girl aged 2 to 9 with multiple sclerosis.

CDR3 nucleotide sequence: TGTGCCAGCAGCCCCCGGATCACAGATACGCAGTATTTT. This sequence encodes CASSPRITDTQYF. The gene calls are TRBV7-6 and TRBJ2-3; D not resolved. The CDR3 covers 13 residues. Germline V gene lookup returns CDR1 SGHVS and CDR2 FNYEAQ. The V and J ends lost 5 bases and 2 bases respectively, with 8 bases between them.